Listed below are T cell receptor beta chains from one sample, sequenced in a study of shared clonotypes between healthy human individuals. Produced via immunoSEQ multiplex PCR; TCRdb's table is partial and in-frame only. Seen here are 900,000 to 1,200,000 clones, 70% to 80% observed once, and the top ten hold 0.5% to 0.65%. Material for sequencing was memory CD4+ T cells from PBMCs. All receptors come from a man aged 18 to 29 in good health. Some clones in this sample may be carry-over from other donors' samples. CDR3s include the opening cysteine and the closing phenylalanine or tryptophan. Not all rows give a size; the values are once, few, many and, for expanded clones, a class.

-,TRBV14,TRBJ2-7,CASSRLTSGNLEQYF
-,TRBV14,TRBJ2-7,CASSLLPGTGIGEQYF
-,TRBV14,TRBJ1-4,CASSQDAPPGFKRVREKLFF
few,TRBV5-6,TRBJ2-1,CASSEPGVWNEQFF
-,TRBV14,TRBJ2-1,CASSQVYGREFF
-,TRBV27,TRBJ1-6,CASTLYNSPLHF
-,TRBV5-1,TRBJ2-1,CASSSLGGNEQFF
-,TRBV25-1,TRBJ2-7,CASSDLEKGDQQQYF
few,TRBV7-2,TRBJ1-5,CASSFDRDQPQHF
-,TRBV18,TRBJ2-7,CASSAGQGYEQYF
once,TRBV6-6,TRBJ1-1,CASSLNSEAFF
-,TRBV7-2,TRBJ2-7,CASSLLGRLREQYF
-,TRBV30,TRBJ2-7,CAWSGAQVETGGETLWAYEQYF
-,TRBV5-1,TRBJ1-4,CASSLEGAYNEKLFF
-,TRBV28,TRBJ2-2,CASRKLNTGELFF
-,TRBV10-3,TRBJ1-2,CAISGERSGYTF
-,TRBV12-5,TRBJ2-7,CASGKSGSGEQYF
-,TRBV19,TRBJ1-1,CASSMKRPGGNTEAFF
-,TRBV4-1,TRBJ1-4,CASSPRTAGDEKLFF
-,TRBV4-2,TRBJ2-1,CASSQVEAGGDNEQFF
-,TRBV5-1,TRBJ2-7,CASGPASGSLKQYF
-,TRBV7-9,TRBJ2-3,CASSPDRLPDTQYF
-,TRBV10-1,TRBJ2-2,CASTGGLTGELFF
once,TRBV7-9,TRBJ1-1,CASSPGPRNTEAFF
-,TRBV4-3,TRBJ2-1,CASSQDAEGYNEQFF
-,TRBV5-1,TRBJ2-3,CASSWGTGFSTDTQYF
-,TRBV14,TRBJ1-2,CASSLRGTYGYTF
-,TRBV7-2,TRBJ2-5,CASSLVGGQETQYF
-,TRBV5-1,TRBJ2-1,CASSLSPLAGVNEQFF
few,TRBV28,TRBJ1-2,CASSRSYGYTF
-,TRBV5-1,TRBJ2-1,CASAKTSGRARNEQFF
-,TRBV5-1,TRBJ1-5,CASSPGQGDQPQHF
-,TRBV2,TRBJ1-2,CATLSPTKTYGYTF
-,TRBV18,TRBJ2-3,CASSPPPASGPRLTQYF
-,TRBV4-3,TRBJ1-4,CASSTQTGSYEKLFF
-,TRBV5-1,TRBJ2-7,CASSPTGTSGSFFSYEQYF
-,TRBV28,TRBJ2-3,CASSPGEGASGKFDTQYF
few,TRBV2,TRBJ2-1,CASSFIEAVEQFF
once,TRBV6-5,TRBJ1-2,CASSYGGGYGYTF
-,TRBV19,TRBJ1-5,CASSAGAGTGGPLNQPQHF
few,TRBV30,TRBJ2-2,CASNQAGGSSRELFF
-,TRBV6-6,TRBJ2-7,CASSPAGGSYEQYF
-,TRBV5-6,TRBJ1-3,CASSLGPTGAGNTIYF
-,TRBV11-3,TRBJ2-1,CASSFREGPYNEQFF
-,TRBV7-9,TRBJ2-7,CASSLAGRGNEQYF